This is a list of T cell receptor beta chains from one sample in a study of blood T cell repertoires in COVID-19. The method was immunoSEQ multiplex PCR; TCRdb's version includes in-frame clones alone and lacks a portion of them. The sample holds 100,000 or so clones, around nine tenths seen once. The specimen was peripheral blood. The receptors were sampled from a human donor with acute or convalescent COVID-19. The donor label of this sample is uncertain. Each CDR3 is given without its conserved first and last residue. The order of the fields is CDR3 protein, J gene, V gene.

CDR3aa: ASSPDGMYGYT
j_gene: TRBJ1-2
v_gene: TRBV7-3

CDR3aa: ATSPEGQGGSYEQY
j_gene: TRBJ2-7
v_gene: TRBV15

CDR3aa: ASSPLPGNAF
j_gene: TRBJ1-1
v_gene: TRBV16

CDR3aa: ASRGDINIQY
j_gene: TRBJ2-4
v_gene: TRBV28

CDR3aa: ASSFDYRVQH
j_gene: TRBJ1-5
v_gene: TRBV7-9

CDR3aa: ASRPQVTGELF
j_gene: TRBJ2-2
v_gene: TRBV12-3/TRBV12-4

CDR3aa: ASSPPSGRVTGELF
j_gene: TRBJ2-2
v_gene: TRBV18

CDR3aa: ASTRTGRAQETQY
j_gene: TRBJ2-5
v_gene: TRBV5-4

CDR3aa: ASRSRTGKSSGANVLT
j_gene: TRBJ2-6
v_gene: TRBV28

CDR3aa: ASGLAASGGEQF
j_gene: TRBJ2-1
v_gene: TRBV12-5

CDR3aa: ASITGPLNSYNEQF
j_gene: TRBJ2-1
v_gene: TRBV28

CDR3aa: ASSVGLNEKLF
j_gene: TRBJ1-4
v_gene: TRBV5-1

CDR3aa: ACPDRILQETQY
j_gene: TRBJ2-5
v_gene: TRBV30

CDR3aa: AISEGRGANTEAF
j_gene: TRBJ1-1
v_gene: TRBV10-3

CDR3aa: ASSPSDRDTYGYT
j_gene: TRBJ1-2
v_gene: TRBV28

CDR3aa: ASSGRLAGGYNEQF
j_gene: TRBJ2-1
v_gene: TRBV9

CDR3aa: ASSPWTGANTEAF
j_gene: TRBJ1-1
v_gene: TRBV13

CDR3aa: ASSYRTSGSILKETQY
j_gene: TRBJ2-5
v_gene: TRBV28

CDR3aa: ASSQDSRKAF
j_gene: TRBJ1-1
v_gene: TRBV7-9

CDR3aa: ASSLAEGSNEKLF
j_gene: TRBJ1-4
v_gene: TRBV7-9

CDR3aa: ASSFASVGTDTQY
j_gene: TRBJ2-3
v_gene: TRBV5-4

CDR3aa: ASRATGLSTEAF
j_gene: TRBJ1-1
v_gene: TRBV18

CDR3aa: ASSLSAPGTDTQY
j_gene: TRBJ2-3
v_gene: TRBV5-4

CDR3aa: ASSSTSLSGANVLT
j_gene: TRBJ2-6
v_gene: TRBV7-2

CDR3aa: ASSPGQVSYEQY
j_gene: TRBJ2-7
v_gene: TRBV28

CDR3aa: ASSVGGSGVNEQF
j_gene: TRBJ2-1
v_gene: TRBV9

CDR3aa: ASSSLHGLGGYT
j_gene: TRBJ1-2
v_gene: TRBV6-5

CDR3aa: SVEDSQRAGELF
j_gene: TRBJ2-2
v_gene: TRBV29-1

CDR3aa: AISGGEGQPQH
j_gene: TRBJ1-5
v_gene: TRBV10-3

CDR3aa: ASSLGGTGFPSPYEQY
j_gene: TRBJ2-7
v_gene: TRBV5-4

CDR3aa: ASSIAGVSYEQY
j_gene: TRBJ2-7
v_gene: TRBV19

CDR3aa: ASSDGLAGTSYEQY
j_gene: TRBJ2-7
v_gene: TRBV6-1

CDR3aa: ASSPGGQGGRGTEAF
j_gene: TRBJ1-1
v_gene: TRBV5-1

CDR3aa: ASDSPSGAGGTQY
j_gene: TRBJ2-5
v_gene: TRBV28

CDR3aa: ATQVTGARRSEAF
j_gene: TRBJ1-1
v_gene: TRBV6-6

CDR3aa: ASSPPVTGNTEAF
j_gene: TRBJ1-1
v_gene: TRBV18

CDR3aa: ASSATGAYTDTQY
j_gene: TRBJ2-3
v_gene: TRBV7-3

CDR3aa: ASSPGGSSYEQY
j_gene: TRBJ2-7
v_gene: TRBV11-1

CDR3aa: ASSHLASGPDTQY
j_gene: TRBJ2-3
v_gene: TRBV6-6

CDR3aa: ASSSPQGNNEQF
j_gene: TRBJ2-1
v_gene: TRBV28

CDR3aa: ASYRDRGRGDYGYT
j_gene: TRBJ1-2
v_gene: TRBV2

CDR3aa: ASRRDFYEQY
j_gene: TRBJ2-7
v_gene: TRBV5-1

CDR3aa: ASSLGMTGGWQPQH
j_gene: TRBJ1-5
v_gene: TRBV7-8

CDR3aa: ASSQGDREAGVYEQY
j_gene: TRBJ2-7
v_gene: TRBV4-2

CDR3aa: ASSYSAGRYGYT
j_gene: TRBJ1-2
v_gene: TRBV6-2/TRBV6-3

CDR3aa: ASSVGGRRYGYT
j_gene: TRBJ1-2
v_gene: TRBV2

CDR3aa: ASSRQGEETQY
j_gene: TRBJ2-5
v_gene: TRBV28

CDR3aa: ASSFSLGLAGGYEQY
j_gene: TRBJ2-7
v_gene: TRBV5-4

CDR3aa: ASSLIDFGVHSPLH
j_gene: TRBJ1-6
v_gene: TRBV28

CDR3aa: ASRPGGVFNEKLF
j_gene: TRBJ1-4
v_gene: TRBV6-5

CDR3aa: ASSQRNMNTEAF
j_gene: TRBJ1-1
v_gene: TRBV7-2

CDR3aa: ASSKVRTPGLAGGPWSYNEQF
j_gene: TRBJ2-1
v_gene: TRBV21-1

CDR3aa: ASSYDGGANPTQF
j_gene: TRBJ2-1
v_gene: TRBV6-6